This passage covers 28 T cell receptor beta chains from one sample sequenced in a study of CD8+CD57+ T cells in acquired aplastic anemia. TCR beta VDJ combinations and CDR3 sequences were profiled from genomic DNA. TCRdb recomputed calls from the reads with MiXCR, one row per CDR3 protein. Here the sample spans around 400,000 distinct CDR3 sequences, 55% to 70% being singletons. The sample comprised sorted CD4+, CD8+, or CD8+CD57+ T cells (not recorded which) from PBMCs. The receptors originated from a human donor in good health, serving as a control.

This clonotype was recorded many times. The genes are TRBV6-5 and TRBJ2-6; no definite D call. This CDR3 comprises 13 residues. V lost 6 bases and J 3 bases, leaving 6 bases between the germline ends. Germline lookup yields CDR1 MNHEY and CDR2 SVGAGI. CDR3 bases: TGTGCCAGCAGGAGGCTTGGGGCCAACGTCCTGACTTTC. This translates into CASRRLGANVLTF.

The chain joins TRBV5-5 to TRBJ2-3, with D possibly TRBD1 on 6 matching bases. The CDR3 runs 13 residues. The V end lost 4 bases, the J end lost 4 bases, and 10 bases lay between the germline ends. The germline V gene has CDR1 SGHKS and CDR2 YYEKEE (reference sequence). The CDR3 DNA sequence: TGTGCCAGCAGCCCGGACAGCCCAGATACGCAGTATTTT. The encoded protein is CASSPDSPDTQYF.

The chain has TRBV15 and TRBJ1-2, with TRBD1 matching over 10 bases. V shed 5 bases, J shed 12 bases, and the junction held 15 bases outside the gene matches. This CDR3 has 15 residues. Germline V gives CDR1 LNHNV, CDR2 YYDKDF (reference sequence). The CDR3 DNA reads as TGTGCCACCAGCCGACAGGGGACAGGGGCCTACGGCCACACCTTC. Amino acid sequence: CATSRQGTGAYGHTF.

The rearrangement joins TRBV11-1 to TRBJ2-7, with D uncertain. The CDR3 sequence is 14 residues long. The germline V and J ends were trimmed by 5 bases and 3 bases, with 14 bases remaining between them. From germline, CDR1 is SGHAT and CDR2 FQDESV (reference sequence). In DNA form, the CDR3 reads TGTGCCAGCAGCAGCGCTCGTGGGAACTACGAGCAGTACTTC. It specifies CASSSARGNYEQYF.

This rearrangement joins TRBV9 to TRBJ2-1, with D hard to call. The germline V and J ends were trimmed by 4 bases and 0 bases, with 14 bases remaining between them. CDR1 and CDR2 from the germline V gene are SGDLS and YYNGEE. The CDR3 is 16 residues long. The CDR3 DNA follows: TGTGCCAGCAGCCCCTTCCCACTGTGCTCCTACAATGAGCAGTTCTTC. Translating gives CASSPFPLCSYNEQFF.

This clonotype was counted a single time. One end of the junction is discordant with germline, which a read error may explain. The gene calls are TRBV7-2 and TRBJ2-1; no definite D call. CDR3 length equals 15 residues. Per the germline V gene, CDR1 is SGHTA and CDR2 is FQGNSA. CDR3 region: CASSFRRNNYNAQFF. Here the CDR3 DNA reads TGTGCCAGCAGCTTCAGGCGGAATAACTATAATGCGCAGTTCTTC.

Of note for this clonotype: The CDR3 does not end in the conserved phenylalanine or tryptophan, so this is likely a read error. The V gene is TRBV2, the J gene TRBJ2-3; 7 bases agree with TRBD2. The length of the CDR3 is 14 residues. V lost 6 bases and J lost 3; bases outside the gene matches: 6. In germline, CDR1 is SNHLY, CDR2 FYNNEI. DNA for the CDR3: TGTGCCAGCAGCGCAGCCGGGGGGACAGATACGCAGTATTAT. Protein: CASSAAGGTDTQYY.

This clonotype was seen ten or more times. This rearrangement joins TRBV5-1 to TRBJ1-6; D may be TRBD1 (5 bases). With 3 bases removed from V and 10 bases from J, the gap between germline ends came to 20 bases. The germline gives CDR1 SGHRS, CDR2 YFSETQ. This CDR3 comprises 16 residues. Here the CDR3 DNA reads TGCGCCAGCAGCTCAGCGGGGGTTGGGTTGCAATCACCCCTCCACTTT. It codes for CASSSAGVGLQSPLHF.

This clonotype was seen repeatedly, ten times or more. This chain uses TRBV6-5 with TRBJ2-7; perhaps TRBD1 as D (5 bases). Trimming left V 7 bases short and J 6 bases short, with 19 bases between. CDR1 is MNHEY, CDR2 SVGAGI, per germline. The CDR3 is made up of 14 amino acids. In DNA, the CDR3 is TGTGCCAGCACTCCGACACAGGCAAACAGCGAGCAGTACTTC. It encodes CASTPTQANSEQYF.

V and J are TRBV7-9 and TRBJ1-5, with no clear D. The DNA end favors TRBJ2-3, so the J call may be wrong. The germline V gene encodes CDR1 SEHNR and CDR2 FQNEAQ (reference sequence). The CDR3 is 14 amino acids. Here the CDR3 DNA reads TGTGCCAGCAGCAGAGGTGTCGGTACAGATACGCAGTATTTT. Translation gives CASSRGVGTDTQYF.

The chain links TRBV20-1 to TRBJ1-6; D is ambiguous. The V and J ends lost 6 bases and 0 bases respectively, with 21 bases between them. The germline gives CDR1 DFQATT, CDR2 SNEGSKA (reference sequence). The CDR3 has 18 amino acids. The CDR3 spells CSARGQACYRSYNSPLHF. CDR3 in DNA: TGCAGTGCCCGTGGCCAGGCCTGCTATCGCTCCTATAATTCACCCCTCCACTTT.

This clonotype showed up many times. The chain couples TRBV6-5 to TRBJ2-7, with no clear D. CDR1 MNHEY and CDR2 SVGAGI come from the germline V gene. The CDR3 is 13 amino acids. Between the trimmed V and J ends, which lost 0 bases and 3 bases, there was a span of 6 bases. CDR3 bases: TGTGCCAGCAGTTACTCCGGCGACTACGAGCAGTACTTC. It specifies CASSYSGDYEQYF.

The chain links TRBV5-1 to TRBJ1-1; TRBD1 might be the D (6 bases). V gave up 4 bases and J gave up 0 bases, with 19 bases separating them. The CDR3 spans 17 residues. Germline CDR1 SGHRS, CDR2 YFSETQ. The CDR3 DNA reads as TGCGCCAGCAGCGAAACAGGGCTGAACACTTTGAACACTGAAGCTTTCTTT. Translated: CASSETGLNTLNTEAFF.

This rearrangement joins TRBV5-4 to TRBJ1-1; D unresolved. V lost 4 bases to trimming and J lost 4 bases, with 11 bases between them. The germline V gene has CDR1 SGHNT and CDR2 YYREEE (reference sequence). This CDR3 has 13 amino acids. The CDR3 region has the DNA TGTGCCAGCAGCAGCTCGGACGGCACTGAAGCTTTCTTT. Its translation is CASSSSDGTEAFF.

The sample holds many counts of this clonotype. V is TRBV12-3 or TRBV12-4 and J is TRBJ1-5; D perhaps matches TRBD1 (5 bases). The CDR3 contains 13 residues. V lost 3 bases and J 6 bases, leaving 9 bases between the germline ends. DNA of the CDR3: TGTGCCAGCAGTTTGGGGGTTGCTCAGCCCCAGCATTTT. Translated, it gives CASSLGVAQPQHF.

The CDR3 nucleotides read TGTGCCACCAGTTCGAATGAGGGCACTGAAGCTTTCTTT. Its translation is CATSSNEGTEAFF. This chain connects TRBV15 to TRBJ1-1; D remains ambiguous. V lost 6 bases and J 4 bases, leaving 12 bases between the germline ends. The CDR3 sequence is 13 residues long. Germline V gives CDR1 LNHNV, CDR2 YYDKDF (reference sequence).

This chain joins TRBV7-6 and TRBJ1-6; TRBD1 agrees at 7 bases. This CDR3 has 15 amino acids. V was pared by 5 bases and J by 8 bases, with 9 bases of the junction left unmatched. The V gene's germline CDR1 is SGHVS and CDR2 FNYEAQ. The CDR3 here is CASSIGQVGDSPLHF. The CDR3 nucleotides are TGTGCCAGCAGCATAGGACAGGTTGGGGATTCACCCCTCCACTTT.

There are many counts of this clonotype. The CDR3 nucleotides read TGTGCCGGAACACACGGCTACGAGCAGTACTTC. It is translated as CAGTHGYEQYF. V usage is TRBV6-1 and J usage is TRBJ2-7; D remains unclear. The CDR3 is made up of 11 amino acids. Germline V gives CDR1 MNHNS, CDR2 SASEGT. V was clipped by 11 bases and J by 3 bases, with 11 bases between them.

The chain is built from TRBV29-1 and TRBJ2-5; 8 nucleotides align to TRBD1. The J segment lost 1 base and the V segment lost 7 bases, leaving 2 bases of the junction unmatched. The germline gives CDR1 SQVTM, CDR2 ANQGSEA. The CDR3 has 12 residues. The chain's CDR3 is CSAGQGQETQYF. The CDR3 coding sequence is TGCAGCGCAGGACAGGGCCAAGAGACCCAGTACTTC.

This clonotype was seen repeatedly, ten times or more. V is TRBV20-1 and J is TRBJ1-5, with 8 bases that match TRBD1. J lost 7 bases, V lost 2 bases, and 4 bases had no gene match. Per the germline V gene, CDR1 is DFQATT and CDR2 is SNEGSKA (reference sequence). CDR3 size: 13 residues. The CDR3 loop is CSARLQGEQPQHF. The CDR3 region has the DNA TGCAGTGCTAGATTACAGGGGGAACAGCCCCAGCATTTT.

There are many counts of this clonotype. The genes are TRBV6-5 and TRBJ1-5; D gene ambiguous. The CDR3 loop spans 13 amino acids. V gave up 2 bases and J gave up 5 bases, with 7 bases separating them. CDR1 is MNHEY, CDR2 SVGAGI, per germline. CDR3 in amino acids: CASSYTKDQPQHF. The CDR3 DNA reads TGTGCCAGCAGTTACACCAAGGATCAGCCCCAGCATTTT.

The chain joins TRBV25-1 to TRBJ2-2; a weak D match, TRBD1 (6 bases). Per germline, CDR1 MGHDK and CDR2 SYGVNS. Trimming shortened V by 2 bases and J by 5 bases, and 15 bases separated the two germline ends. The CDR3 is 16 amino acids. CDR3: CASSETDRTATGELFF. The CDR3 DNA reads as TGTGCCAGCAGTGAAACCGACAGGACGGCGACCGGGGAGCTGTTTTTT. Together with reference TRBV25-1 and TRBJ2-2, the CDR3 gives the full variable domain: EADIYQTPRYLVIGTGKKITLECSQTMGHDKMYWYQQDPGMELHLIHYSYGVNSTEKGDLSSESTVSRIRTEHFPLTLESARPSHTSQYLCASSETDRTATGELFFGEGSRLTVL.

This clonotype appeared a single time. At one boundary the junction diverges from the germline segment, which might be a read error. The gene calls are TRBV2 and TRBJ1-2; the D gene is possibly TRBD1 (6 bases). The germline gives CDR1 SNHLY, CDR2 FYNNEI. CDR3 length: 13 residues. The CDR3 DNA follows: TGTGCCAGCGGCGGGGGCGGGGCTTATGGCTACTACTTC. It codes for CASGGGGAYGYYF.

The chain links TRBV9 to TRBJ1-2; possible D gene TRBD1, 6 bases. The CDR3 runs to 15 residues. Germline values: CDR1 SGDLS, CDR2 YYNGEE. V lost 3 bases and J lost 7, with 19 bases in between. CDR3 DNA sequence: TGTGCCAGCAGCGAAAGGAAGGGGGGGCAAGGTGGCTACACCTTC. Amino acids: CASSERKGGQGGYTF. The full variable domain, rest sourced from reference TRBV9 and TRBJ1-2, is DSGVTQTPKHLITATGQRVTLRCSPRSGDLSVYWYQQSLDQGLQFLIQYYNGEERAKGNILERFSAQQFPDLHSELNLSSLELGDSALYFCASSERKGGQGGYTFGSGTRLTVV.

Note on this clonotype: One end of the junction is discordant with germline, which a read error may explain. The chain is built from TRBV7-2 and TRBJ2-5; 8 positions match TRBD2. The CDR3 covers 16 residues. Germline CDR1 reads SGHTA; CDR2 reads FQGNSA. This CDR3 reads CASSVIRTSFSETQYF. The CDR3 DNA reads TGTGCCAGCAGCGTCATCAGGACTAGCTTCTCGGAGACGCAGTACTTC. Variable domain in full (rest from reference TRBV7-2 and TRBJ2-5): GAGVSQSPSNKVTEKGKDVELRCDPISGHTALYWYRQSLGQGLEFLIYFQGNSAPDKSGLPSDRFSAERTGGSVSTLTIQRTQQEDSAVYLCASSVIRTSFSETQYFGPGTRLLVL.

About this clonotype: The conserved phenylalanine or tryptophan normally closing the CDR3 is absent here, so this likely arose from a read error. The DNA is left out, because the CDR3 cannot be placed on it with certainty; the CDR3 is given as TCRdb lists it. The chain has TRBV7-2 and TRBJ1-1. In germline, CDR1 is SGHTA, CDR2 FQGNSA. The CDR3 has 13 amino acids, counting both end residues. The CDR3 reads CASSPGLRAEGLL.

The chain is built from TRBV2 and TRBJ1-2; D might be TRBD1 (6 bases). In germline, CDR1 is SNHLY, CDR2 FYNNEI. V lost 5 bases and J lost 4, with 17 bases in between. CDR3 length: 15 residues. The CDR3 region has the DNA TGTGCCAGCAGTCCTGAACAGGGCCCACCCTATGGCTACACCTTC. Its protein is CASSPEQGPPYGYTF.

This clonotype was counted many times. The chain uses TRBV4-3 and TRBJ2-3; D not resolved. Trimming took off 0 bases at V and 2 bases at J, with 9 bases between the two ends. CDR1 and CDR2 (germline): LGHNA, YSLEER. The CDR3 covers 15 residues. The CDR3 region is CASSQDPAYTDTQYF. In DNA form, the CDR3 reads TGCGCCAGCAGCCAAGATCCAGCTTACACAGATACGCAGTATTTT.